This T cell receptor beta chain was identified during a study of cytomegalovirus exposure and HLA in healthy donors. Study conclusions and caveats: For most TCR beta V segments, an earlier analysis put the productive rate at about 90% or about 30% of the time. The classifier reportedly diagnosed cytomegalovirus status with high specificity and sensitivity.

Though probably carrying unrecorded immune exposures, donors were nominally healthy at sampling. As regards this clone: Its antigen is not identified.

Trimming shortened V by 5 bases and J by 5 bases, and 12 bases separated the two germline ends. Per the germline V gene, CDR1 is SGHAT and CDR2 is FQNNGV. This CDR3 is built from 13 residues. 60 Vbeta and 13 Jbeta primers were used in PCR. TCRdb keeps only in-frame clones here, not all; method: immunoSEQ multiplex PCR. The sample carries around 130,000 clones, about 80% recorded once. Specimen: PBMCs. The receptor's source is a woman in her 50s in good health and CMV-seronegative. This sequence joins TRBV11-2 and TRBJ2-5, with TRBD1 as a possible D gene (5 bases). The CDR3 DNA sequence: TGTGCCAGCAGCGGGGCCCTGGCGGAGACCCAGTACTTC. It yields the protein CASSGALAETQYF.